This T cell receptor (beta chain) was sequenced for a study of technical replicates of blood from a few donors (dated by TCRdb to the late 2010s). Per the germline V gene, MGHDK is the CDR1 and SYGVNS is the CDR2. V drops 3 bases and J drops 1 base, leaving 9 bases in between. Reading from cysteine to phenylalanine, the CDR3 counts 15 amino acids. Here the CDR3 DNA is all that survives: 45 bases in frame from base 1. In the case of this clone: The antigen it recognizes is unknown. Per-base qualities were not stored, and no clone one base away is much larger.

Libraries were built with the immunoSEQ multiplex PCR assay. TCRdb mirrors the immuneACCESS table, restricted to in-frame sequences. Some clones are absent from its copies; in checked studies, under half trace to an unresolved V gene, and the reason for the others is unknown. Within this sample are around 62,000 clones, with about 98% of them counted one time only. The ten top clones hold about 0.16% of the sample. Recombination connected TRBV25-1 to TRBJ2-2; D gene: possibly TRBD2, on 5 matching bases. The sequenced material came from T cells isolated from PBMCs. This TCR came from a human donor in good health. The CDR3: CASSDASGNTGELFF. The sequenced DNA is TGTGCCAGCAGTGATGCCAGCGGGAACACCGGGGAGCTGTTTTTT.